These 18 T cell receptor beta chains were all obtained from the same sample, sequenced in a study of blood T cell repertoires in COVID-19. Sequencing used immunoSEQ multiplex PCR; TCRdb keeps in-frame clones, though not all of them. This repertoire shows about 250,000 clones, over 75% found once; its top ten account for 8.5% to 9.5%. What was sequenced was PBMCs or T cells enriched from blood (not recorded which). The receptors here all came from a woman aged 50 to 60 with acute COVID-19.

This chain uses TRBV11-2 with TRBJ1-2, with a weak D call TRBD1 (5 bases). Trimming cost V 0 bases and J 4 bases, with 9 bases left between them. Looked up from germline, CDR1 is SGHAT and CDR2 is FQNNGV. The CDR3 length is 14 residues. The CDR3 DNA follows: TGTGCCAGCAGCTTAGATCGACAGATCTATGGCTACACCTTC. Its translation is CASSLDRQIYGYTF.

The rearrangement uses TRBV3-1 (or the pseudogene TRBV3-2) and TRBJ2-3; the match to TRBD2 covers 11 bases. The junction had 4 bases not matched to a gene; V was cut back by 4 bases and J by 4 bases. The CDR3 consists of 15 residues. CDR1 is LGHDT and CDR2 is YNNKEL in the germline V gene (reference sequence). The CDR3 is CASSPTSGAADTQYF. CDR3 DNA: TGTGCCAGCAGCCCGACTAGCGGGGCCGCAGATACGCAGTATTTT.

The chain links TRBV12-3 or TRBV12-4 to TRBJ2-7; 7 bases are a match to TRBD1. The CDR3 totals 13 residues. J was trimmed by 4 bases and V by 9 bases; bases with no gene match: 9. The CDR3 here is CASLLSGQYEQYF. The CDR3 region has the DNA TGTGCCAGTCTTCTCTCGGGACAGTACGAGCAGTACTTC.

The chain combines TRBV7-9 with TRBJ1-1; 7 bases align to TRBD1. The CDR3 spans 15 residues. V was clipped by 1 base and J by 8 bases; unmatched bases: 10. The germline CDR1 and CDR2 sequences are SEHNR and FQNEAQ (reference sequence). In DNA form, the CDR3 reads TGTGCCAGCAGCTTAGAGGGACAGCGGAGGATAGAAGCTTTCTTT. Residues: CASSLEGQRRIEAFF.

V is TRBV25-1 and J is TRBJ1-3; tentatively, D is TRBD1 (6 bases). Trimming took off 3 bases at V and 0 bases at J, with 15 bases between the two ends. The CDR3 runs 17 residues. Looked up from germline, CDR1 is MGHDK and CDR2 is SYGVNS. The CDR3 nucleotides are TGTGCCAGCAGTGACCCCCCTGAGGGGGTCTCTGGAAACACCATATATTTT. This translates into CASSDPPEGVSGNTIYF.

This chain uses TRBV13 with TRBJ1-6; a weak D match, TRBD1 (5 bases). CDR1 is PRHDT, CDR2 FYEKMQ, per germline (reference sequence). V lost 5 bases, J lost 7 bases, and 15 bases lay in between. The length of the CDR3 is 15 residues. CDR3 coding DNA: TGTGCCAGCAGCGCCACAGCAGGGCGGAATTCACCCCTCCACTTT. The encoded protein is CASSATAGRNSPLHF.

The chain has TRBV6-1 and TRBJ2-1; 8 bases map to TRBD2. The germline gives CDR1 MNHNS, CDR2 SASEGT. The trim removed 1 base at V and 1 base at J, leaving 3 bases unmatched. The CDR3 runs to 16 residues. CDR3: CASSEERGPSYNEQFF. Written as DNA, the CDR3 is TGTGCCAGCAGTGAAGAGCGGGGGCCATCCTACAATGAGCAGTTCTTC.

The CDR3 here is CASSEALPLTGELFF. The CDR3 nucleotides read TGTGCCAGCAGTGAAGCGCTTCCACTCACCGGGGAGCTGTTTTTT. The chain combines TRBV2 with TRBJ2-2, with no clear D. V was pared by 0 bases and J by 4 bases, with 9 bases between. The CDR3 sequence is 15 residues long. Germline V gene data show CDR1 as SNHLY and CDR2 as FYNNEI.

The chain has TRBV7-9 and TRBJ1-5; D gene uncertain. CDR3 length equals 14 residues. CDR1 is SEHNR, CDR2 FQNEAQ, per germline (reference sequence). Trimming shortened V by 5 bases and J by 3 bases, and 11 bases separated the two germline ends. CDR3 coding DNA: TGTGCCAGCAGCCCGGGGAATACCAATCAGCCCCAGCATTTT. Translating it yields CASSPGNTNQPQHF.

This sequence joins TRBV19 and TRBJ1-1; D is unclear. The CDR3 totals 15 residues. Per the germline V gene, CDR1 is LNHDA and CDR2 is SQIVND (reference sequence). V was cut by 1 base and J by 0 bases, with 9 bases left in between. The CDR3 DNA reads TGTGCCAGTAGTATAGTAGGAGCCATGAACACTGAAGCTTTCTTT. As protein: CASSIVGAMNTEAFF.

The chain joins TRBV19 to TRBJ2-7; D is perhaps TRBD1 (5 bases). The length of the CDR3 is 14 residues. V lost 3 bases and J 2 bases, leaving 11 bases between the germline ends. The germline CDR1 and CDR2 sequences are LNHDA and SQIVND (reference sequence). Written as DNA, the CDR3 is TGTGCCAGTAGTATTGACAGTCCCCCCTACGAGCAGTACTTC. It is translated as CASSIDSPPYEQYF.

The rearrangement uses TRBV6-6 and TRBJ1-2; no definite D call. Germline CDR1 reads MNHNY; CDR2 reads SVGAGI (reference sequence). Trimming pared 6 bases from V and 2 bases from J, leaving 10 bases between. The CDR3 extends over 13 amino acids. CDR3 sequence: CASSPGANYGYTF. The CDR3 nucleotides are TGTGCCAGCAGCCCTGGAGCCAACTATGGCTACACCTTC.

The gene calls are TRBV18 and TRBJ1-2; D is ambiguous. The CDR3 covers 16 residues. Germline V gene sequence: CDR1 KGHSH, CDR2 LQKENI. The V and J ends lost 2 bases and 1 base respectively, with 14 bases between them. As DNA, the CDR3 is TGTGCCAGCTCACCAAGCGAGGGAAACTTTAACTATGGCTACACCTTC. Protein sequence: CASSPSEGNFNYGYTF.

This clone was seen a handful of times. In nucleotides, the CDR3 is TGTGCCAGCAGCTTAAATCCCCGGAGCGAAGCTTTCTTT. Its translation is CASSLNPRSEAFF. J is TRBJ1-1 and V is TRBV7-2; D uncertain. The CDR3 covers 13 residues. Germline CDR1 reads SGHTA; CDR2 reads FQGNSA. The V end lost 2 bases, the J end lost 8 bases, and 12 bases lay between the germline ends.

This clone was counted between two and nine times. The chain's CDR3 is CASSSPGRELTDTQYF. CDR3 DNA sequence: TGTGCCAGCAGCTCCCCCGGGAGGGAATTAACAGATACGCAGTATTTT. The chain employs TRBV5-4 and TRBJ2-3; 8 bases are shared with TRBD2. The CDR3 covers 16 residues. V lost 3 bases, J lost 3 bases, and 9 bases stayed unmatched. The germline CDR1 and CDR2 sequences are SGHNT and YYREEE (reference sequence).

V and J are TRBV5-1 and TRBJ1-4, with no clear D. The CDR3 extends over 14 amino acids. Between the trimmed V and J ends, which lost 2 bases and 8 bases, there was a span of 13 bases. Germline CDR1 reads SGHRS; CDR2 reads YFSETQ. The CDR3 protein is CASSFGREYEKLFF. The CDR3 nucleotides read TGCGCCAGCAGCTTCGGGAGAGAATACGAAAAACTGTTTTTT. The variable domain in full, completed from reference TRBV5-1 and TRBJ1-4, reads KAGVTQTPRYLIKTRGQQVTLSCSPISGHRSVSWYQQTPGQGLQFLFEYFSETQRNKGNFPGRFSGRQFSNSRSEMNVSTLELGDSALYLCASSFGREYEKLFFGSGTQLSVL.

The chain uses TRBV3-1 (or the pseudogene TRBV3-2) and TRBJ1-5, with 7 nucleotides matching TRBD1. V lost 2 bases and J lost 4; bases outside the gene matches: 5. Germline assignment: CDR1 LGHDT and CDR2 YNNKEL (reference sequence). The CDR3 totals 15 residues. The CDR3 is CASSQMGQSNQPQHF. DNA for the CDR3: TGTGCCAGCAGCCAAATGGGACAGAGTAATCAGCCCCAGCATTTT.

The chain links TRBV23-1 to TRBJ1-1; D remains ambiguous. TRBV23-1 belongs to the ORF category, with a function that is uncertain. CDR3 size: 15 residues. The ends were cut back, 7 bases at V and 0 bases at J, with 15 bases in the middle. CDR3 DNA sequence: TGCGCCAGCACCCCCGGTCGGGGATTGAACACTGAAGCTTTCTTT. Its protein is CASTPGRGLNTEAFF.